The clone carrying this TCR beta chain came up a few times. The antigen remains undetermined. The data stem from a study of identical twins. Germline-derived CDR1 and CDR2 are SGHRS and YFSETQ. V lost 2 bases to trimming and J lost 2 bases; unmatched junction nucleotides: 5. The CDR3 totals 15 residues. TCRdb passed the 5' RACE reads through MiXCR, listing each CDR3 protein once. The table includes approximately 550,000 distinct CDR3 sequences, around 22% detected once. Notes on the study in general: Sharing of beta out-of-frame sequences by twins showed a weaker excess. Cord blood beta clonotypes present at high abundance carried fewer insertions; no such pattern appeared in memory repertoires. Findings depended on cross-sectional statistics rather than tracking the same donors.

These data also formed part of another study, on yellow fever vaccine responses in identical twins. From that paper: Each twin's T cell response to the vaccine was reported to look partly convergent and partly personalized.

This TCR was sampled from a woman under 30 in good health. The rearrangement uses TRBV5-1 and TRBJ2-7; 9 positions match TRBD2. Sequenced sample: CD4+ T cells sorted from blood. Here the CDR3 DNA reads TGCGCCAGCAGCTTAAGAACTAGCGGGCCCTACGAGCAGTACTTC. It translates to CASSLRTSGPYEQYF.